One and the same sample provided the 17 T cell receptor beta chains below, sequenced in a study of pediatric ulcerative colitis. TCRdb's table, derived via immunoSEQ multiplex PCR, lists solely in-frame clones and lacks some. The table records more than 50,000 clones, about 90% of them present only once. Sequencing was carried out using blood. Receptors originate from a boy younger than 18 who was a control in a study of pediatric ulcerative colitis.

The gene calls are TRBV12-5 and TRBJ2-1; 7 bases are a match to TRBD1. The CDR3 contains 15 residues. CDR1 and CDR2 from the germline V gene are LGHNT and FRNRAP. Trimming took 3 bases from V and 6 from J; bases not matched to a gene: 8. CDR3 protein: CASGLGDSEINEQFF. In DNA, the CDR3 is TGTGCTAGTGGTTTAGGGGACAGCGAGATCAATGAGCAGTTCTTC.

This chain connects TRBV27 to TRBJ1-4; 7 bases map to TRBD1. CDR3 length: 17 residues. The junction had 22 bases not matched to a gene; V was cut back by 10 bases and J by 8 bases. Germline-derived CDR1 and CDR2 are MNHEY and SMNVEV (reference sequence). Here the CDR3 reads CATKPKIGLDREEKLFF. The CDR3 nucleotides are TGTGCCACCAAACCGAAAATCGGCTTAGACAGGGAAGAAAAACTGTTTTTT. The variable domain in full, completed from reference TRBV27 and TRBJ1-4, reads EAQVTQNPRYLITVTGKKLTVTCSQNMNHEYMSWYRQDPGLGLRQIYYSMNVEVTDKGDVPEGYKVSRKEKRNFPLILESPSPNQTSLYFCATKPKIGLDREEKLFFGSGTQLSVL.

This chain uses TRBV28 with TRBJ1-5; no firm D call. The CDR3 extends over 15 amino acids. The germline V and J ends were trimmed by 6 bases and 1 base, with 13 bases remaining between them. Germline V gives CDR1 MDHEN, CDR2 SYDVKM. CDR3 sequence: CASRPMWESNQPQHF. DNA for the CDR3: TGTGCCAGCAGGCCGATGTGGGAAAGCAATCAGCCCCAGCATTTT.

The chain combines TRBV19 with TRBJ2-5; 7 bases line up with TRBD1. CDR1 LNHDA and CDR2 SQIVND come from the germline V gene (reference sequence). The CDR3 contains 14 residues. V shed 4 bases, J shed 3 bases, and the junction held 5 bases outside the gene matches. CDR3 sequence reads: CASSTTDREETQYF. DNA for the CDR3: TGTGCCAGTAGTACTACAGACAGGGAAGAGACCCAGTACTTC.

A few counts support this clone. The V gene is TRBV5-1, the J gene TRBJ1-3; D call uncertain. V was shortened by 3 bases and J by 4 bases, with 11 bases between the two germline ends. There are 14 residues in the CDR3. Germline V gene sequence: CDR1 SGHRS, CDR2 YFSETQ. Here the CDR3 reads CASSWWGEGNTIYF. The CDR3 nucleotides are TGCGCCAGCAGCTGGTGGGGTGAAGGAAACACCATATATTTT.

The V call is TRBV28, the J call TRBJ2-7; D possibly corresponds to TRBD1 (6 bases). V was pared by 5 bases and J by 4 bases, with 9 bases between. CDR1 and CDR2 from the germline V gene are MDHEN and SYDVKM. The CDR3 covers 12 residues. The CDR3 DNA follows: TGTGCCAGCAGTGGGACACGTTACGAGCAGTACTTC. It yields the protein CASSGTRYEQYF.

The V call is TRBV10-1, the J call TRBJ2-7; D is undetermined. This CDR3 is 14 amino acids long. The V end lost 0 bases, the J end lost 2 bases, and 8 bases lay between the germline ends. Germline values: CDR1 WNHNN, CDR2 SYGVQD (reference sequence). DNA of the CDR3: TGCGCCAGCAGTGAGTCGTGGGCTCCCTACGAGCAGTACTTC. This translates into CASSESWAPYEQYF.

As DNA, the CDR3 is TGTGCCAGCAGTCCCCGTGGGGTGAGGGAGCAGTACTTC. Protein product: CASSPRGVREQYF. The chain uses TRBV28 and TRBJ2-7; D not resolved. The CDR3 runs to 13 residues. Trimming removed 5 bases at V and 7 bases at J, with 15 bases between. CDR1 is MDHEN, CDR2 SYDVKM, per germline.

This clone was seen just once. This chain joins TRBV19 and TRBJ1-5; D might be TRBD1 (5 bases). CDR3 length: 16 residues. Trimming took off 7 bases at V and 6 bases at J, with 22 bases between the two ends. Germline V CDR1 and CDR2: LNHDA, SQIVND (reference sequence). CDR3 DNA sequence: TGTGCCAGTACCACAGCAGCCAGGGTAATAACTCAGCCCCAGCATTTT. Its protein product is CASTTAARVITQPQHF.

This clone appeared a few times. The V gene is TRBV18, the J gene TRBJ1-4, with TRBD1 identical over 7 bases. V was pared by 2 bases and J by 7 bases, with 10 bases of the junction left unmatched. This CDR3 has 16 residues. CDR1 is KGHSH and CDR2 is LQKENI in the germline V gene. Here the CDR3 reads CASSPYSTGRFEKLFF. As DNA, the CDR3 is TGTGCCAGCTCACCATACTCGACAGGGAGATTTGAAAAACTGTTTTTT.

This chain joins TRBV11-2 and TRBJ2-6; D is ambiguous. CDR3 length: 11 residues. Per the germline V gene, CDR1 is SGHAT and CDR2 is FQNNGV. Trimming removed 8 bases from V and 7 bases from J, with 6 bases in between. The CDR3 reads CASGGANVLTF. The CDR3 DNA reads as TGTGCCAGCGGTGGAGCCAACGTCCTGACTTTC. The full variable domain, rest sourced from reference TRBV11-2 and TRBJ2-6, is EAGVAQSPRYKIIEKRQSVAFWCNPISGHATLYWYQQILGQGPKLLIQFQNNGVVDDSQLPKDRFSAERLKGVDSTLKIQPAKLEDSAVYLCASGGANVLTFGAGSRLTVL.

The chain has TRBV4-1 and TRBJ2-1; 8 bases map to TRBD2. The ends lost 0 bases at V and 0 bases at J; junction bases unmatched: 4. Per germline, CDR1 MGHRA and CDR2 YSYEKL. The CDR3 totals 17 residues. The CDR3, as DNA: TGCGCCAGCAGCCAAGATTTGGCGGGGGGCTCCTACAATGAGCAGTTCTTC. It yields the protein CASSQDLAGGSYNEQFF.

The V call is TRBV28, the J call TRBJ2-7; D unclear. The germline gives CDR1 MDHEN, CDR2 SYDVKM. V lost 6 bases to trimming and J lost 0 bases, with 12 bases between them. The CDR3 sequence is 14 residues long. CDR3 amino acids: CASRSGGDSYEQYF. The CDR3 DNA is TGTGCCAGCAGATCCGGTGGGGACTCCTACGAGCAGTACTTC. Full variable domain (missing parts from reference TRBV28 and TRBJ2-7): DVKVTQSSRYLVKRTGEKVFLECVQDMDHENMFWYRQDPGLGLRLIYFSYDVKMKEKGDIPEGYSVSREKKERFSLILESASTNQTSMYLCASRSGGDSYEQYFGPGTRLTVT.

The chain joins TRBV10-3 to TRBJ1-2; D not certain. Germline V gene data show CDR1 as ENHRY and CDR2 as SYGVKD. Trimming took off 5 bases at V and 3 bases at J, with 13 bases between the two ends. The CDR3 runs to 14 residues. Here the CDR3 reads CAISSRREDYGYTF. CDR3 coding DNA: TGTGCCATCAGTTCCAGAAGGGAAGACTATGGCTACACCTTC.

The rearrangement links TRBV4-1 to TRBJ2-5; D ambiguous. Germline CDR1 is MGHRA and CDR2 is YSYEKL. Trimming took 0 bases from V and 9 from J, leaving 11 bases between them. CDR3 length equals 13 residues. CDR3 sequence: CASSQDPSTPQYF. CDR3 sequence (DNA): TGCGCCAGCAGCCAAGATCCGTCGACCCCCCAGTACTTC.

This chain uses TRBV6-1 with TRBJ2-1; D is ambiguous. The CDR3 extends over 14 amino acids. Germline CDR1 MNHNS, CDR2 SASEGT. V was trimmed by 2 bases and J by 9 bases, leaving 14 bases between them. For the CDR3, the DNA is TGTGCCAGCAGTGAAAGGATGTGGTTGGCTGAGCAGTTCTTC. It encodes CASSERMWLAEQFF.

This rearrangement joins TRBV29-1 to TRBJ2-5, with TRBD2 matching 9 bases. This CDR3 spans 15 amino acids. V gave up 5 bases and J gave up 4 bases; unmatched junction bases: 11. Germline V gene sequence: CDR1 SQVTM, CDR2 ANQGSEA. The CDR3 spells CSVQLAGARVETQYF. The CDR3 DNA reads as TGCAGCGTTCAACTAGCGGGCGCGAGGGTAGAGACCCAGTACTTC.